A selection of T cell receptor beta chains follows, all from one sample in a study of blood T cell repertoires in COVID-19. Sequencing used immunoSEQ multiplex PCR; TCRdb keeps in-frame clones, though not all of them. The repertoire holds about 73,000 clones, with 77% as singletons. Sequenced sample: peripheral blood. The receptor set was obtained from a man between 65 and 85 years old with COVID-19, enrolled during active disease. Both conserved end residues are part of each CDR3. D genes are given only for firm matches. Not all rows give a size; the values are once, few, many and, for expanded clones, a class.

TRBJ1-5,TRBV28,.,once,TGTGCCAGCAGTTCCGGACAGATAAATCAGCCCCAGCATTTT,CASSSGQINQPQHF
TRBJ1-2,TRBV9,.,.,TGTGCCAGCAGCGCGGACATAAGCTATGGCTACACCTTC,CASSADISYGYTF
TRBJ2-5,TRBV29-1,TRBD1,.,TGCAGCGTTCTTACAGGGGTGGGGGAGACCCAGTACTTC,CSVLTGVGETQYF
TRBJ1-6,TRBV2,.,.,TGTGCCAGCAGTGGTTTACAGAATTCACCCCTCCACTTT,CASSGLQNSPLHF
TRBJ2-3,TRBV11-3,.,.,TGTGCCAGCTCCTTGACGGGGGTGGATACGCAGTATTTT,CASSLTGVDTQYF
TRBJ2-1,TRBV29-1,TRBD2,once,TGCAGCGTAACTAGCGGGAGTAAGGGTGAGCAGTTCTTC,CSVTSGSKGEQFF
TRBJ1-2,TRBV3-1/TRBV3-2,.,.,TGTGCCAGCAGCCAAGATCTTCGGGGCTACACCTTC,CASSQDLRGYTF
TRBJ2-2,TRBV4-1,.,.,TGCGCCAGCAGCCAAGCCGTCGGTAGTCCCGGGGAGCTGTTTTTT,CASSQAVGSPGELFF
TRBJ1-1,TRBV14,.,.,TGTGCCAGCAGCCAAGATAGGGGCAGCCTGAACACTGAAGCTTTCTTT,CASSQDRGSLNTEAFF
TRBJ1-1,TRBV5-1,.,.,TGCGCCAGCCAACCTCTGGGAGGGACTGAAGCTTTCTTT,CASQPLGGTEAFF
TRBJ2-2,TRBV2,TRBD2,.,TGTGCCAGCAGGGGGGGAAGGCTAGCGGGAGGTACCGGGGAGCTGTTTTTT,CASRGGRLAGGTGELFF
TRBJ2-7,TRBV5-5,.,.,TGTGCCAGCAGCTTACAGGGTTCCCGGGAGCAGTACTTC,CASSLQGSREQYF
TRBJ1-1,TRBV7-9,.,.,TGTGCCAGCAGCCGGGGACAGAACACTGAAGCTTTCTTT,CASSRGQNTEAFF
TRBJ2-2,TRBV11-3,TRBD1,.,TGTGCCAGCAGTACAGGGGGCGAGGAGCTGTTTTTT,CASSTGGEELFF
TRBJ2-7,TRBV7-8,.,.,TGTGCCAGCAGCTTAGTTCAGGGGACCGAGCAGTACTTC,CASSLVQGTEQYF
TRBJ2-1,TRBV4-1,TRBD2,.,TGCGCCAGCACCCTCGGACTAGCGGGAGGGAATGAGCAGTTCTTC,CASTLGLAGGNEQFF
TRBJ2-7,TRBV27,TRBD1,.,TGTGCCAGCAGTTACCGATTCGGACAGGACCTCTACGAGCAGTACTTC,CASSYRFGQDLYEQYF
TRBJ2-3,TRBV18,.,.,TGTGCCAGCTCACCACGGGCCAGCCGCACAGATACGCAGTATTTT,CASSPRASRTDTQYF
TRBJ1-3,TRBV29-1,.,once,TGCAGCGTACAGGGCTCTGGAAACACCATATATTTT,CSVQGSGNTIYF
TRBJ1-2,TRBV2,.,.,TGTGCCAGCAGTAGCACAGGGAACTATGGCTACACCTTC,CASSSTGNYGYTF